This T cell receptor (beta chain) was found in a study of cytomegalovirus exposure and HLA in healthy donors. This clone was detected only a few times. Its antigen is currently unknown. Whole-study results and caveats: A previous analysis found most TCR beta V segments productive roughly 87% or roughly 30% of the time. Most observed TCR sequences were rare, whereas some public TCRs were detected in many donors. Upon later analysis, TCR association rates were observed to vary by HLA locus, being highest for DRB1 and lowest for HLA-C. Specific recognition of CMV antigens was confirmed in vitro for a few chains (all CMV-associated).

The PCR contained 60 Vbeta and 13 Jbeta primers. Sequencing used immunoSEQ multiplex PCR; TCRdb keeps in-frame clones, though not all of them. The sample carries 150,000 to 200,000 clones, roughly 84% recorded once. The receptor was derived from a boy between 10 and 17 years old in good health and CMV-seronegative. Specimen: PBMCs.

The DNA for the CDR3 is TGTGCCTGGAGTGTAATTAGGAGCCAAGAGACCCAGTACTTC. This codes for CAWSVIRSQETQYF. The chain joins TRBV30 to TRBJ2-5; D uncertain. Trimming cost V 0 bases and J 1 base, with 9 bases left between them. Per the germline V gene, CDR1 is GTSNPN and CDR2 is SVGIG (reference sequence). The CDR3 runs to 14 residues.